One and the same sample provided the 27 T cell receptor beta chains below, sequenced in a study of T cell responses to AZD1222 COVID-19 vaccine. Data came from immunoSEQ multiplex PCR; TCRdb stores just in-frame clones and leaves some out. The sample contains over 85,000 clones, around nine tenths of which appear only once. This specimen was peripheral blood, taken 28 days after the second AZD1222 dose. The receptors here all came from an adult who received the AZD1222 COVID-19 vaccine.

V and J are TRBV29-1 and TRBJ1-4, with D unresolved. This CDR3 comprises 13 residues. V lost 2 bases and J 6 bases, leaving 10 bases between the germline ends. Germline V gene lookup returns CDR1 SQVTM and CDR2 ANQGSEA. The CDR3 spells CSVESREDEKLFF. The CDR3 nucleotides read TGCAGCGTTGAATCCCGGGAGGATGAAAAACTGTTTTTT.

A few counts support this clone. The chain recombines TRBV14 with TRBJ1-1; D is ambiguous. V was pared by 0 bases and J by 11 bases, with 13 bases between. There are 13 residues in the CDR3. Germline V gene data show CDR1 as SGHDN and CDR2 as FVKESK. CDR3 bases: TGTGCCAGCAGCCAAGATTTTCCGATAGGGGCTTTCTTT. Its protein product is CASSQDFPIGAFF.

Here the CDR3 reads CASRIRTDTQYF. The CDR3 coding sequence is TGTGCCAGCAGGATAAGGACAGATACGCAGTATTTT. The chain recombines TRBV28 with TRBJ2-3, with D unclear. Germline lookup yields CDR1 MDHEN and CDR2 SYDVKM. The CDR3 consists of 12 residues. V shed 6 bases and J shed 3 bases, with 7 bases lying between them.

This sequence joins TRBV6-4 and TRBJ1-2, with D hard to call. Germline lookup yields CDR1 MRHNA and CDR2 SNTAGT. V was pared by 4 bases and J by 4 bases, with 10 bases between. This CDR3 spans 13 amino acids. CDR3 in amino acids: CASSGEVGYGYTF. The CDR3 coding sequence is TGTGCCAGCAGTGGGGAGGTCGGCTATGGCTACACCTTC.

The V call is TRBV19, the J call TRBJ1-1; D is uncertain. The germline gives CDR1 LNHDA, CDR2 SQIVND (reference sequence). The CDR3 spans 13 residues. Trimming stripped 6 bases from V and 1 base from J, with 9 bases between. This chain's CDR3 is CASSRTANTEAFF. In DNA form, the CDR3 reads TGTGCCAGTAGCAGAACAGCGAACACTGAAGCTTTCTTT.

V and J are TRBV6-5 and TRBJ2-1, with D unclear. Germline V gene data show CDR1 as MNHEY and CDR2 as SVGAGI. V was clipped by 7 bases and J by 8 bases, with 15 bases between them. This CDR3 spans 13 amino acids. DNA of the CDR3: TGTGCCAGCACCAAGAGCCCCGACCATGAGCAGTTCTTC. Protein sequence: CASTKSPDHEQFF.

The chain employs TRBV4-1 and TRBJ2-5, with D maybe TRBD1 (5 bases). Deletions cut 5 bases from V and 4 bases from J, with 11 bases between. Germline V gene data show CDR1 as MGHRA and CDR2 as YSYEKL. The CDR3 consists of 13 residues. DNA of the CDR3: TGCGCCAGCAGCTATAGGGGTGGAGAGACCCAGTACTTC. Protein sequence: CASSYRGGETQYF.

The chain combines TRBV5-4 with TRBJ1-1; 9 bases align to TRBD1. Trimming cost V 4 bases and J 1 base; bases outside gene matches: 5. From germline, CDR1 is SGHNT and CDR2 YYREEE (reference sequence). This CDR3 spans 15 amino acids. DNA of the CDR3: TGTGCCAGCAGCGAGCCGGGACAGGGGAACACTGAAGCTTTCTTT. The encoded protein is CASSEPGQGNTEAFF.

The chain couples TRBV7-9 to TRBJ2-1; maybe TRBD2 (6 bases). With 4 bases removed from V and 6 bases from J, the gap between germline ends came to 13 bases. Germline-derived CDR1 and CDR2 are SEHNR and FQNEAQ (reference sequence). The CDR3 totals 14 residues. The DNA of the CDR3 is TGTGCCAGCAGCTCCAATTTGGGGGGCAATGAGCAGTTCTTC. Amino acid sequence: CASSSNLGGNEQFF.

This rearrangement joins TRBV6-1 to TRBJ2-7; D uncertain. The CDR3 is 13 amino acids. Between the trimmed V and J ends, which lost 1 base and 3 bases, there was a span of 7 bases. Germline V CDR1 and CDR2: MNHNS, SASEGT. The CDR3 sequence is CASSEGQNYEQYV. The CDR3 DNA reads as TGTGCCAGCAGTGAAGGGCAGAACTACGAGCAGTACGTC.

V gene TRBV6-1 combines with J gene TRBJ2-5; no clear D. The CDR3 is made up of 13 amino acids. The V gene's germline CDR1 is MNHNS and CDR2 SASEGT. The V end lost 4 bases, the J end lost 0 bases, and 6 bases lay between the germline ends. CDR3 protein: CASSARYQETQYF. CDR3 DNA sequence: TGTGCCAGCAGTGCTAGGTACCAAGAGACCCAGTACTTC.

In DNA, the CDR3 is TGTGCCAGCACCATTTTAAAGGGGGACAATGAGCAGTTCTTC. Translation gives CASTILKGDNEQFF. V usage is TRBV7-9 and J usage is TRBJ2-1; possibly TRBD1 for D (6 bases). V lost 7 bases and J 5 bases, leaving 15 bases between the germline ends. Germline CDR1 SEHNR, CDR2 FQNEAQ (reference sequence). CDR3 length: 14 residues.

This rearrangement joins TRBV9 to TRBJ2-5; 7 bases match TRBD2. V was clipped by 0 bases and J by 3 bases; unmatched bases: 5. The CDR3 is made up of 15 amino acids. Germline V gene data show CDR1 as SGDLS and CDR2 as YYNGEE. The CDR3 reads CASSVAGTTEETQYF. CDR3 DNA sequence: TGTGCCAGCAGCGTAGCCGGGACTACCGAAGAGACCCAGTACTTC.

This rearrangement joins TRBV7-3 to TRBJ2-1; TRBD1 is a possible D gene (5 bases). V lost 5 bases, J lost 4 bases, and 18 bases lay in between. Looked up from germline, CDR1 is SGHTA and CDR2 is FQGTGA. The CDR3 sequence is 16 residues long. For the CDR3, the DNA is TGTGCCAGCAGCCTGACAGCATCACTCGGATACAATGAGCAGTTCTTC. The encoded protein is CASSLTASLGYNEQFF.

CDR3 nucleotides: TGTGCCAGCAGTTTAAGCAGGGGGGGCAATCAGCCCCAGCATTTT. Amino acid sequence: CASSLSRGGNQPQHF. V is TRBV28 and J is TRBJ1-5; 7 bases are a match to TRBD1. This CDR3 has 15 residues. The V gene end was trimmed by 2 bases and the J gene end by 2 bases; junction bases not matched to a gene: 3. Germline-derived CDR1 and CDR2 are MDHEN and SYDVKM.

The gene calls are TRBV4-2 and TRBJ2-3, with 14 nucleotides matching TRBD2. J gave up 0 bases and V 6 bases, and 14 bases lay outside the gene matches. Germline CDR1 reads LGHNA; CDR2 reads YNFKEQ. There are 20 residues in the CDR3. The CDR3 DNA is TGTGCCAGCAGTCTTATTACCGGGACTAGCGGGGGCGTAAGCACAGATACGCAGTATTTT. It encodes CASSLITGTSGGVSTDTQYF.

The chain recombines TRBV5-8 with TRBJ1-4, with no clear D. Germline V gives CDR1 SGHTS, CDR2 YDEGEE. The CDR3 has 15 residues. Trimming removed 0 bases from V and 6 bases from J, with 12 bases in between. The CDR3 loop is CASSLAVSGYEKLFF. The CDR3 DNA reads TGTGCCAGCAGCTTGGCGGTTTCTGGGTATGAAAAACTGTTTTTT.

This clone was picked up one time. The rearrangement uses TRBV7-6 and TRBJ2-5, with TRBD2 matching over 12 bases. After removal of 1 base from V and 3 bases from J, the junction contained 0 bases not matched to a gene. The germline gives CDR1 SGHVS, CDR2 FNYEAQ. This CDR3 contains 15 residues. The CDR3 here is CASSLGLAGEETQYF. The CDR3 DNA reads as TGTGCCAGCAGCTTAGGACTAGCGGGGGAAGAGACCCAGTACTTC.

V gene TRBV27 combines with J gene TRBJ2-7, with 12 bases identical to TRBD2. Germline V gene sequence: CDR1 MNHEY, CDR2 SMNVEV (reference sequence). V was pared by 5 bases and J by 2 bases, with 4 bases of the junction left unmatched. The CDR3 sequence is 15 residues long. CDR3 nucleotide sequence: TGTGCCAGCAGTCACCCTAGCGGGGGGGCCTACGAGCAGTACTTC. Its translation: CASSHPSGGAYEQYF.

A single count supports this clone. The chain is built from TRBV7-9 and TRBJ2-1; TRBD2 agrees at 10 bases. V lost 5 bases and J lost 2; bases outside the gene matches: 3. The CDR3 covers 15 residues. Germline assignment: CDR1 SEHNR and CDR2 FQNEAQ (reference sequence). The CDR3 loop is CASSRGLATYNEQFF. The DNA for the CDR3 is TGTGCCAGCAGCAGGGGACTAGCGACCTACAATGAGCAGTTCTTC.

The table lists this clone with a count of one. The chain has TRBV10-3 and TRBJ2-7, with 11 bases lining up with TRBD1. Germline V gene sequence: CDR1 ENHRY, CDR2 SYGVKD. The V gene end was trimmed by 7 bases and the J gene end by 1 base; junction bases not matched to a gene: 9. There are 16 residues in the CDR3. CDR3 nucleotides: TGTGCCATCATGCGGACAGGGGGCTATGAGTCCTACGAGCAGTACTTC. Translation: CAIMRTGGYESYEQYF.

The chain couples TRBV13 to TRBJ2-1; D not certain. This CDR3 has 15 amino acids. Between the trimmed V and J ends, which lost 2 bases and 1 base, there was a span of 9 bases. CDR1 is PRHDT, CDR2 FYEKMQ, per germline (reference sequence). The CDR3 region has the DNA TGTGCCAGCAGCTTACGCCTTCGGTCCTACAATGAGCAGTTCTTC. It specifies CASSLRLRSYNEQFF.

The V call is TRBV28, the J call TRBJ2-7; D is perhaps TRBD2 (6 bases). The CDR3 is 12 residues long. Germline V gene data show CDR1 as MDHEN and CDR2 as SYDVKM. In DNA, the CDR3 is TGTGCTACAACCGGGGGTGTCTACGAGCAGTACTTC. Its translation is CATTGGVYEQYF.

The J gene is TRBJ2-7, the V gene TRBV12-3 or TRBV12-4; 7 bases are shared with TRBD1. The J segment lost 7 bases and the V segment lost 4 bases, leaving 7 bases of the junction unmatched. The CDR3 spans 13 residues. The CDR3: CASSSAGGGEQYV. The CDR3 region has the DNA TGTGCCAGCAGTTCGGCAGGGGGTGGTGAGCAGTACGTC.

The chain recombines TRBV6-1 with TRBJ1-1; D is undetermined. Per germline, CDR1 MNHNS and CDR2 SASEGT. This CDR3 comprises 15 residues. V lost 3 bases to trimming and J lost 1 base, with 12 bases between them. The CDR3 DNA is TGTGCCAGCAGTGAGGTGCTTTGGGGGAACACTGAAGCTTTCTTT. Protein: CASSEVLWGNTEAFF.

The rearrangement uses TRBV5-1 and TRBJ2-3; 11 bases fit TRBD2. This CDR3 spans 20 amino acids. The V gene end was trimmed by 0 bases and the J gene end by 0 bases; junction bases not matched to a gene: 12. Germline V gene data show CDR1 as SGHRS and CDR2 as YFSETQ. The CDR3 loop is CASSLALAGGPPLSTDTQYF. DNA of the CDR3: TGCGCCAGCAGCTTGGCCCTAGCGGGGGGCCCTCCCTTGAGCACAGATACGCAGTATTTT.

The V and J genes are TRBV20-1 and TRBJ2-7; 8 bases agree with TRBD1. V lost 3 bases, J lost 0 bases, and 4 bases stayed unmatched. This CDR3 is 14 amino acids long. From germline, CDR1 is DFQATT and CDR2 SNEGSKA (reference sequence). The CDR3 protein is CSASQGAGSYEQYV. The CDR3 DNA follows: TGCAGTGCTAGTCAGGGGGCGGGCTCCTACGAGCAGTACGTC.